Each of the 21 T cell receptor beta chains below was sequenced from the same sample in a study of PD-1 blockade in classical Hodgkin lymphoma. Time point: newly diagnosed, previously untreated cHL patient sample. Researchers used magnetic negative selection to pull out pure CD4+ T cells from thawed PBMCs. Clones were read by immunoSEQ multiplex PCR, and TCRdb kept only the in-frame ones, dropping some. The data show roughly 20,000 clones, with about four fifths seen just once and roughly 1.2% held by the top ten. What was sequenced was CD4+ T cells from blood. These receptors came from a human donor with classical Hodgkin lymphoma.

This clone has a handful of counts. V usage is TRBV28 and J usage is TRBJ1-1; D remains unclear. The V gene lost 1 base and the J gene lost 4 bases, with 4 bases spanning the gap. Germline CDR1 MDHEN, CDR2 SYDVKM. The CDR3 is 12 residues long. The CDR3 bases are TGTGCCAGCAGTTTATACGTCACTGAAGCTTTCTTT. Protein sequence: CASSLYVTEAFF.

This chain connects TRBV2 to TRBJ1-2, with a tentative D call TRBD1 (5 bases). The CDR3 contains 16 residues. Trimming pared 10 bases from V and 6 bases from J, leaving 27 bases between. The V gene's germline CDR1 is SNHLY and CDR2 FYNNEI. CDR3 sequence reads: CATINRQGPLGDGYTF. The CDR3, as DNA: TGTGCCACCATTAATCGGCAGGGTCCCCTAGGAGATGGCTACACCTTC.

About this clone itself: The sample carries other DNA sequences with the same CDR3. The chain employs TRBV9 and TRBJ2-7, with 13 bases lining up with TRBD2. Germline CDR1 reads SGDLS; CDR2 reads YYNGEE. This CDR3 is built from 16 residues. Trimming cost V 2 bases and J 4 bases; bases outside gene matches: 6. Here the CDR3 DNA reads TGTGCCAGCAGCGTCGGACTAGCGGGAGTGGGGTACGAGCAGTACTTC. Translating it yields CASSVGLAGVGYEQYF.

The chain couples TRBV7-2 to TRBJ2-7; 7 bases are shared with TRBD2. With V trimmed by 4 bases and J by 1 base, 13 bases remained unmatched. This CDR3 comprises 17 residues. The germline gives CDR1 SGHTA, CDR2 FQGNSA. Here the CDR3 DNA reads TGTGCCAGCAGCTCCCGGGGGGTTCTAGGAGAGTCCTACGAGCAGTACTTC. Its protein product is CASSSRGVLGESYEQYF. Supplemented by reference TRBV7-2 and TRBJ2-7, the full variable domain reads GAGVSQSPSNKVTEKGKDVELRCDPISGHTALYWYRQSLGQGLEFLIYFQGNSAPDKSGLPSDRFSAERTGGSVSTLTIQRTQQEDSAVYLCASSSRGVLGESYEQYFGPGTRLTVT.

The chain joins TRBV10-3 to TRBJ2-7, with TRBD2 identical over 9 bases. The germline CDR1 and CDR2 sequences are ENHRY and SYGVKD. Trimming cost V 0 bases and J 3 bases; bases outside gene matches: 12. The CDR3 is 18 amino acids. CDR3 sequence (DNA): TGTGCCATCAGTGAGTCGATTGGGCTAGCGGGAAAATTCTACGAGCAGTACTTC. Protein: CAISESIGLAGKFYEQYF.

V gene TRBV11-2 combines with J gene TRBJ2-7; TRBD2 is a possible D gene (7 bases). Trimming removed 5 bases from V and 9 bases from J, with 23 bases in between. The CDR3 spans 15 residues. CDR1 is SGHAT and CDR2 is FQNNGV in the germline V gene. The CDR3 bases are TGTGCCAGCAGCCCGAGGGGGGGGCCCCACATGGGGCAGTACTTC. Translation gives CASSPRGGPHMGQYF.

The CDR3 loop reads CASREGGTGELFF. CDR3 sequence (DNA): TGTGCCAGCAGAGAGGGGGGGACCGGGGAGCTGTTTTTT. The chain is built from TRBV11-3 and TRBJ2-2, with D perhaps matching TRBD2 (7 bases). The CDR3 is 13 residues long. Germline CDR1 SGHNT, CDR2 YENEEA. The V gene lost 6 bases and the J gene lost 5 bases, with 10 bases spanning the gap.

The chain is built from TRBV25-1 and TRBJ2-4; D unclear. The CDR3 is 14 residues long. V lost 5 bases to trimming and J lost 5 bases, with 13 bases between them. Germline CDR1 reads MGHDK; CDR2 reads SYGVNS. The CDR3 DNA is TGTGCCAGCAGTCCCGGCAGCTACGAAAACATTCAGTACTTC. It translates to CASSPGSYENIQYF.

A note on this clone: Within the sample, other DNA sequences also encode this same CDR3. The chain recombines TRBV19 with TRBJ1-5; no reliable D call. The CDR3 sequence is 13 residues long. V lost 3 bases, J lost 3 bases, and 6 bases lay in between. Germline assignment: CDR1 LNHDA and CDR2 SQIVND (reference sequence). CDR3 in amino acids: CASSISLNQPQHF. The CDR3 nucleotides read TGTGCCAGTAGTATCTCGCTCAATCAGCCCCAGCATTTT.

The rearrangement joins TRBV28 to TRBJ2-3; possibly TRBD1 for D (7 bases). Per the germline V gene, CDR1 is MDHEN and CDR2 is SYDVKM. V lost 2 bases and J lost 5, with 20 bases in between. There are 17 residues in the CDR3. The CDR3 loop reads CASSLGARGAGEDTQYF. The CDR3 DNA follows: TGTGCCAGCAGTTTAGGGGCCAGGGGGGCAGGGGAAGATACGCAGTATTTT.

The V gene is TRBV5-3, the J gene TRBJ2-7; D unclear. TRBV5-3 counts as an open reading frame of uncertain function. Trimming pared 8 bases from V and 3 bases from J, leaving 12 bases between. The CDR3 sequence is 12 residues long. The CDR3 sequence is CASQLPGYEQYF. The CDR3 DNA reads as TGTGCCAGCCAACTCCCTGGCTACGAGCAGTACTTC.

Note on this clone: A read error may produce the germline difference seen at one junction end. The same CDR3 also results from other DNA sequences found in this sample. The chain joins TRBV7-7 to TRBJ1-1; D remains ambiguous. The CDR3 consists of 13 residues. Germline CDR1 reads SSHAT; CDR2 reads FNYEAQ (reference sequence). The CDR3 region has the DNA TGTGCTAGCAGCCCGGGAGAGAACACTGAAGCTTTCTTT. It encodes CASSPGENTEAFF.

The rearrangement joins TRBV2 to TRBJ2-5; D not certain. The CDR3 runs 14 residues. Trimming left V 0 bases short and J 2 bases short, with 7 bases between. CDR1 is SNHLY and CDR2 is FYNNEI in the germline V gene. In nucleotides, the CDR3 is TGTGCCAGCAGTGAAGCGCTTCCACAAGAGACCCAGTACTTC. It specifies CASSEALPQETQYF.

The CDR3, as DNA: TGTGCCAGCAGTTTGATTTTGGGACTCGGGCAGTTCTTC. It specifies CASSLILGLGQFF. This chain joins TRBV28 and TRBJ2-1; TRBD2 might be the D (6 bases). The germline V and J ends were trimmed by 3 bases and 12 bases, with 15 bases remaining between them. Germline V gene data show CDR1 as MDHEN and CDR2 as SYDVKM. CDR3 size: 13 residues.

The V and J genes are TRBV5-4 and TRBJ2-2; 7 bases fit TRBD2. This CDR3 spans 15 amino acids. Germline V CDR1 and CDR2: SGHNT, YYREEE (reference sequence). V trimming: 4 bases; J trimming: 6 bases; junction bases outside the gene matches: 9. This chain's CDR3 is CASSPYGGGAGELFF. DNA of the CDR3: TGTGCCAGCAGCCCTTACGGGGGAGGGGCCGGGGAGCTGTTTTTT.

CDR3 protein: CASSPQGQGVTEAFF. The CDR3 DNA reads TGTGCCAGCAGTCCCCAAGGACAGGGTGTCACTGAAGCTTTCTTT. This chain joins TRBV6-1 and TRBJ1-1, with 8 bases identical to TRBD1. The CDR3 contains 15 residues. Germline CDR1 and CDR2: MNHNS and SASEGT. V dropped 5 bases and J dropped 4; count of bases not matched to a gene: 9.

V usage is TRBV5-1 and J usage is TRBJ2-3; 9 positions agree with TRBD1. V was clipped by 4 bases and J by 2 bases; unmatched bases: 5. The CDR3 has 15 residues. Germline loops: CDR1 SGHRS, CDR2 YFSETQ. The CDR3 here is CASSPRTGATDTQYF. CDR3 sequence (DNA): TGCGCCAGCAGCCCAAGGACAGGGGCCACAGATACGCAGTATTTT.

The gene calls are TRBV19 and TRBJ2-7; 8 bases map to TRBD1. V lost 0 bases to trimming and J lost 4 bases; unmatched junction nucleotides: 2. The V gene's germline CDR1 is LNHDA and CDR2 SQIVND (reference sequence). This CDR3 has 14 amino acids. CDR3 sequence: CASSIDWTGYEQYF. In DNA, the CDR3 is TGTGCCAGTAGTATAGACTGGACAGGGTACGAGCAGTACTTC.

A note on this clone: Different DNA sequences within this sample yield the same CDR3. The rearrangement joins TRBV6-6 to TRBJ1-5; D is ambiguous. The CDR3 totals 13 residues. Germline CDR1 and CDR2: MNHNY and SVGAGI (reference sequence). Trimming stripped 6 bases from V and 3 bases from J, with 9 bases between. CDR3: CASRRLNNQPQHF. The CDR3 DNA sequence: TGTGCCAGCAGGAGATTAAACAATCAGCCCCAGCATTTT.

V gene TRBV11-3 combines with J gene TRBJ2-2; 9 bases are a match to TRBD1. The V segment lost 5 bases and the J segment 0 bases; nucleotides outside the gene matches: 7. This CDR3 has 17 amino acids. Germline V gives CDR1 SGHNT, CDR2 YENEEA. The DNA of the CDR3 is TGTGCCAGCAGCACCACCGGGACAGGGTCGAACACCGGGGAGCTGTTTTTT. Translation gives CASSTTGTGSNTGELFF.

CDR3 nucleotides: TGTGCCAGCAGGTGGGCTAGCGGGAGGTCCTCCTACGAGCAGTACTTC. Translating it yields CASRWASGRSSYEQYF. The chain recombines TRBV7-2 with TRBJ2-7; 11 bases are shared with TRBD2. V was clipped by 6 bases and J by 0 bases; unmatched bases: 7. Germline V gene data show CDR1 as SGHTA and CDR2 as FQGNSA. The CDR3 is 16 residues long.